The 28 T cell receptor beta chains below were found in one sample sequenced in a study of blood T cell repertoires in COVID-19. Using immunoSEQ multiplex PCR, the repertoire was profiled, and TCRdb retains in-frame clones only, with some absent. This sample has under 150,000 clones, with 85% found just once. Sequenced sample: peripheral blood. Receptors were obtained from a human donor in a cohort sampled during active COVID-19.

CDR3 region: CASNLGTGGEQYF. CDR3 nucleotides: TGTGCCAGCAACCTCGGGACAGGGGGCGAGCAGTACTTC. This chain joins TRBV5-8 and TRBJ2-7; the match to TRBD1 covers 11 bases. V shed 6 bases and J 6 bases; nucleotides not matched to a gene: 5. The CDR3 spans 13 residues. Germline V lookup: CDR1 SGHTS, CDR2 YDEGEE.

V and J are TRBV6-5 and TRBJ1-4; TRBD1 matches 8 bases. The CDR3 length is 14 residues. From germline, CDR1 is MNHEY and CDR2 SVGAGI. V lost 4 bases and J lost 7; bases outside the gene matches: 5. DNA for the CDR3: TGTGCCAGCAGTTCGACAGGGGAAGGTGAAAAACTGTTTTTT. Protein product: CASSSTGEGEKLFF.

This clone was seen once. The chain combines TRBV6-1 with TRBJ2-7; 7 positions match TRBD1. V was pared by 0 bases and J by 1 base, with 3 bases of the junction left unmatched. CDR1 and CDR2 from the germline V gene are MNHNS and SASEGT. The CDR3 is 15 residues long. Written as DNA, the CDR3 is TGTGCCAGCAGTGAAGCTTGGGGACAGTCCTACGAGCAGTACTTC. It translates to CASSEAWGQSYEQYF.

The rearrangement uses TRBV24-1 and TRBJ2-1; 7 nucleotides match TRBD1. V shed 6 bases and J 7 bases; nucleotides not matched to a gene: 5. Germline assignment: CDR1 KGHDR and CDR2 SFDVKD. The CDR3 sequence is 13 residues long. CDR3 sequence reads: CATSRAGGNEQFF. DNA of the CDR3: TGTGCCACCAGTCGGGCAGGGGGTAATGAGCAGTTCTTC.

This clone is a singleton in its sample. V usage is TRBV5-1 and J usage is TRBJ2-7; 8 bases match TRBD1. Looked up from germline, CDR1 is SGHRS and CDR2 is YFSETQ. CDR3 size: 15 residues. V was pared by 4 bases and J by 2 bases, with 8 bases of the junction left unmatched. The CDR3 loop reads CASSIRGPGAYEQYF. CDR3 nucleotide sequence: TGCGCCAGCAGCATCAGGGGGCCCGGGGCCTACGAGCAGTACTTC. Full variable domain (remainder filled in from reference TRBV5-1 and TRBJ2-7): KAGVTQTPRYLIKTRGQQVTLSCSPISGHRSVSWYQQTPGQGLQFLFEYFSETQRNKGNFPGRFSGRQFSNSRSEMNVSTLELGDSALYLCASSIRGPGAYEQYFGPGTRLTVT.

This clone was recorded once. The gene calls are TRBV12-5 and TRBJ2-5, with a tentative D call TRBD1 (5 bases). The V and J ends lost 6 bases and 5 bases respectively, with 13 bases between them. CDR3 length: 13 amino acids. The germline gives CDR1 LGHNT, CDR2 FRNRAP. The CDR3 DNA follows: TGTGCTAGTGGCCAGGGCTTGGGGGAGACCCAGTACTTC. It specifies CASGQGLGETQYF.

The rearrangement joins TRBV5-1 to TRBJ1-5; TRBD1 aligns across 11 bases. J was trimmed by 7 bases and V by 4 bases; bases with no gene match: 7. CDR1 SGHRS and CDR2 YFSETQ come from the germline V gene. The CDR3 covers 15 residues. The CDR3 nucleotides read TGCGCCAGCAGCCAAGGGACAGGGGGAGGGCAGCCCCAGCATTTT. Translated, it gives CASSQGTGGGQPQHF.

This chain joins TRBV5-6 and TRBJ2-3; weak D call: TRBD2 (6 bases). V was clipped by 4 bases and J by 4 bases, with 19 bases between them. The CDR3 is 16 amino acids. CDR1 and CDR2 from the germline V gene are SGHDT and YYEEEE. CDR3 sequence (DNA): TGTGCCAGCAGCCGCACCTTACTAGCAGGCCCAGATACGCAGTATTTT. This gives the protein CASSRTLLAGPDTQYF.

The chain uses TRBV10-1 and TRBJ2-1, with 9 bases aligning to TRBD1. Germline CDR1 reads WNHNN; CDR2 reads SYGVQD (reference sequence). CDR3 size: 14 residues. V shed 5 bases and J 3 bases; nucleotides not matched to a gene: 2. In DNA, the CDR3 is TGCGCCAGCAGTAGACAGGGGGTCTACAATGAGCAGTTCTTC. Residues: CASSRQGVYNEQFF.

The V call is TRBV5-4, the J call TRBJ2-3; tentative D call: TRBD2 (6 bases). V was pared by 4 bases and J by 0 bases, with 15 bases between. CDR3 length: 16 residues. CDR1 and CDR2 from the germline V gene are SGHNT and YYREEE (reference sequence). CDR3 bases: TGTGCCAGCAGCCCGGGACTGGGGCATAGCACAGATACGCAGTATTTT. Translating it yields CASSPGLGHSTDTQYF.

The CDR3 bases are TGTGCCAGCAGCCTGGCGGGACCCGGCCACAATGAGCAGTTCTTC. This translates into CASSLAGPGHNEQFF. The gene calls are TRBV7-2 and TRBJ2-1; D is possibly TRBD2 (6 bases). CDR3 size: 15 residues. Germline loops: CDR1 SGHTA, CDR2 FQGNSA. Trimming shortened V by 5 bases and J by 5 bases, and 16 bases separated the two germline ends.

CDR3 nucleotides: TGTGCCAGCAGCCCAGGACTCGGGACTAGCCTTTACAATGAGCAGTTCTTC. Translated: CASSPGLGTSLYNEQFF. This rearrangement joins TRBV7-2 to TRBJ2-1, with TRBD2 matching over 9 bases. This CDR3 spans 17 amino acids. V trimming: 5 bases; J trimming: 4 bases; junction bases outside the gene matches: 12. Germline V gives CDR1 SGHTA, CDR2 FQGNSA. The whole variable domain, remainder taken from reference TRBV7-2 and TRBJ2-1, is GAGVSQSPSNKVTEKGKDVELRCDPISGHTALYWYRQSLGQGLEFLIYFQGNSAPDKSGLPSDRFSAERTGGSVSTLTIQRTQQEDSAVYLCASSPGLGTSLYNEQFFGPGTRLTVL.

The genes are TRBV4-1 and TRBJ2-7; D might be TRBD2 (5 bases). CDR1 MGHRA and CDR2 YSYEKL come from the germline V gene. Between the trimmed V and J ends, which lost 4 bases and 4 bases, there was a span of 17 bases. The CDR3 consists of 15 residues. CDR3 amino acids: CASSRISQEAYEQYF. The DNA of the CDR3 is TGCGCCAGCAGCCGCATTTCCCAGGAGGCATACGAGCAGTACTTC.

This clone was picked up one time. The chain recombines TRBV6-2 or TRBV6-3 with TRBJ1-1, with TRBD1 as a possible D gene (5 bases). There are 13 residues in the CDR3. The V gene's germline CDR1 is MNHEY and CDR2 SVGEGT. Trimming stripped 2 bases from V and 5 bases from J, with 9 bases between. CDR3 in amino acids: CASSYGGWTEAFF. The CDR3 bases are TGTGCCAGCAGTTACGGGGGGTGGACTGAAGCTTTCTTT.

The rearrangement uses TRBV3-1 (or the pseudogene TRBV3-2) and TRBJ1-5; D is undetermined. V dropped 3 bases and J dropped 0 bases, with 3 bases sitting between them. The CDR3 extends over 13 amino acids. Germline assignment: CDR1 LGHDT and CDR2 YNNKEL (reference sequence). CDR3 in DNA: TGTGCCAGCAGCCACAATAGCAATCAGCCCCAGCATTTT. Amino acid sequence: CASSHNSNQPQHF.

The V gene is TRBV28, the J gene TRBJ2-7; 7 positions agree with TRBD1. Germline V gene lookup returns CDR1 MDHEN and CDR2 SYDVKM. Trimming took 8 bases from V and 2 from J; bases not matched to a gene: 6. This CDR3 has 13 residues. DNA for the CDR3: TGTGCCAGCTGGGCAGGGGGAGCCTACGAGCAGTACTTC. The encoded protein is CASWAGGAYEQYF. The whole variable domain, remainder taken from reference TRBV28 and TRBJ2-7, is DVKVTQSSRYLVKRTGEKVFLECVQDMDHENMFWYRQDPGLGLRLIYFSYDVKMKEKGDIPEGYSVSREKKERFSLILESASTNQTSMYLCASWAGGAYEQYFGPGTRLTVT.

This sequence joins TRBV7-2 and TRBJ2-3; D unresolved. The CDR3 contains 14 residues. Germline V gene sequence: CDR1 SGHTA, CDR2 FQGNSA. With 1 base removed from V and 4 bases from J, the gap between germline ends came to 9 bases. CDR3 bases: TGTGCCAGCAGCTTAGTTATGGCAGCAGATACGCAGTATTTT. It encodes CASSLVMAADTQYF.

The rearrangement uses TRBV4-3 and TRBJ1-1; TRBD1 matches 7 bases. This CDR3 contains 12 residues. In germline, CDR1 is LGHNA, CDR2 YSLEER. V trimming: 8 bases; J trimming: 7 bases; junction bases outside the gene matches: 7. The CDR3 protein is CASAYRGGEAFF. DNA of the CDR3: TGCGCCAGCGCATACAGGGGTGGTGAAGCTTTCTTT.

The V call is TRBV7-3, the J call TRBJ2-3; D remains ambiguous. Trimming removed 6 bases from V and 0 bases from J, with 13 bases in between. Germline V gene lookup returns CDR1 SGHTA and CDR2 FQGTGA. This CDR3 spans 15 amino acids. The CDR3 coding sequence is TGTGCCAGCAGTCAAACAGTTTCTAGCACAGATACGCAGTATTTT. Amino acid sequence: CASSQTVSSTDTQYF. The full variable domain, rest sourced from reference TRBV7-3 and TRBJ2-3, is GAGVSQTPSNKVTEKGKYVELRCDPISGHTALYWYRQSLGQGPEFLIYFQGTGAADDSGLPNDRFFAVRPEGSVSTLKIQRTERGDSAVYLCASSQTVSSTDTQYFGPGTRLTVL.

The V and J genes are TRBV2 and TRBJ1-5; the D gene is possibly TRBD1 (6 bases). The germline gives CDR1 SNHLY, CDR2 FYNNEI. CDR3 length equals 14 residues. With 6 bases removed from V and 3 bases from J, the gap between germline ends came to 12 bases. CDR3 bases: TGTGCCAGCAGCGCCGACAGGTACAATCAGCCCCAGCATTTT. This encodes CASSADRYNQPQHF.

V and J are TRBV6-5 and TRBJ2-2, with TRBD1 as a possible D gene (6 bases). The CDR3 covers 15 residues. V was cut by 5 bases and J by 0 bases, with 10 bases left in between. Germline CDR1 and CDR2: MNHEY and SVGAGI. CDR3 in amino acids: CASSRTATNTGELFF. CDR3 in DNA: TGTGCCAGCAGTCGGACAGCGACGAACACCGGGGAGCTGTTTTTT.

This clone was seen a single time. This chain uses TRBV21-1 with TRBJ1-6; the D segment call TRBD1 is taken from the table without a DNA check. TRBV21-1 is labeled a pseudogene. The CDR3 length is 17 residues. CDR3 amino acids: CASSKVLTVSYNSPLHF. CDR3 in DNA: TGTGCCAGCAGCAAAGTCCTGACAGTCTCCTATAATTCACCCCTCCACTTT.

J is TRBJ1-2 and V is TRBV4-3, with a possible D match to TRBD1 (6 bases). This CDR3 comprises 16 residues. Trimming removed 4 bases from V and 3 bases from J, with 18 bases in between. Looked up from germline, CDR1 is LGHNA and CDR2 is YSLEER. The DNA of the CDR3 is TGCGCCAGCAGCCTTATACTTAGGGGGGGGGACTATGGCTACACCTTC. Protein sequence: CASSLILRGGDYGYTF.

The J gene is TRBJ1-3, the V gene TRBV30; 7 positions agree with TRBD1. The CDR3 has 14 residues. Trimming took 3 bases from V and 2 from J; bases not matched to a gene: 4. Germline V CDR1 and CDR2: GTSNPN, SVGIG (reference sequence). The CDR3 region has the DNA TGTGCCTGGAGGACAGGGTTTACTGGAAACACCATATATTTT. This sequence encodes CAWRTGFTGNTIYF.

V gene TRBV6-5 combines with J gene TRBJ2-6, with D uncertain. The germline CDR1 and CDR2 sequences are MNHEY and SVGAGI. The CDR3 has 13 amino acids. V lost 10 bases and J lost 2, with 9 bases in between. This chain's CDR3 is CAITVAGANVLTF. The CDR3 nucleotides are TGTGCCATCACAGTCGCTGGGGCCAACGTCCTGACTTTC.

V is TRBV9 and J is TRBJ1-6; 7 bases map to TRBD1. The CDR3 runs 15 residues. Germline assignment: CDR1 SGDLS and CDR2 YYNGEE. V lost 1 base to trimming and J lost 6 bases; unmatched junction nucleotides: 4. The CDR3 is CASSVQGGGNSPLHF. The CDR3 DNA is TGTGCCAGCAGCGTACAGGGGGGAGGTAATTCACCCCTCCACTTT.

The chain is built from TRBV4-1 and TRBJ2-5; 9 bases line up with TRBD2. From germline, CDR1 is MGHRA and CDR2 YSYEKL. CDR3 size: 17 residues. V gave up 0 bases and J gave up 0 bases; unmatched junction bases: 5. CDR3 residues: CASSQDSSGGYQETQYF. DNA for the CDR3: TGCGCCAGCAGCCAAGACTCGAGCGGGGGGTACCAAGAGACCCAGTACTTC.

The rearrangement joins TRBV19 to TRBJ1-5, with 8 bases aligning to TRBD1. The CDR3 is made up of 15 amino acids. Trimming took 5 bases from V and 6 from J; bases not matched to a gene: 9. CDR1 is LNHDA and CDR2 is SQIVND in the germline V gene (reference sequence). Here the CDR3 reads CASSVFQGATQPQHF. The CDR3 DNA is TGTGCCAGTAGTGTATTCCAGGGGGCCACTCAGCCCCAGCATTTT.